This entry concerns a single T cell receptor (beta chain). No antigen is known for it. This entry comes from a study of CD8+CD57+ T cells in acquired aplastic anemia. Study-wide background: Average CD4+ read depth in healthy donors was around 10 million reads. Study-wide points: Patients and controls had CD8+ Simpson's diversity values that were not significantly distinct. Overlap between patients and controls comprised almost 30 CD8+ CDR3 sequences.

Between the trimmed V and J ends, which lost 1 base and 6 bases, there was a span of 13 bases. Looked up from germline, CDR1 is SGHNT and CDR2 is YYREEE (reference sequence). The CDR3 has 14 residues. The TCR beta profiling, which covered VDJ combination and CDR3 sequence, was carried out using genomic DNA as the template. TCRdb ran MiXCR on the reads and lists one entry per CDR3 protein. The sample has approximately 380,000 distinct CDR3 sequences, about two thirds seen once. The origin of this receptor is a human donor in good health, serving as a control. The chain combines TRBV5-4 with TRBJ1-2; no reliable D call. Sequencing was performed on sorted CD4+, CD8+, or CD8+CD57+ T cells (not recorded which) from PBMCs. The CDR3 nucleotides are TGTGCCAGCAGCTTGTCTCGGAGTAATAATGGCTACACCTTC. It yields the protein CASSLSRSNNGYTF.